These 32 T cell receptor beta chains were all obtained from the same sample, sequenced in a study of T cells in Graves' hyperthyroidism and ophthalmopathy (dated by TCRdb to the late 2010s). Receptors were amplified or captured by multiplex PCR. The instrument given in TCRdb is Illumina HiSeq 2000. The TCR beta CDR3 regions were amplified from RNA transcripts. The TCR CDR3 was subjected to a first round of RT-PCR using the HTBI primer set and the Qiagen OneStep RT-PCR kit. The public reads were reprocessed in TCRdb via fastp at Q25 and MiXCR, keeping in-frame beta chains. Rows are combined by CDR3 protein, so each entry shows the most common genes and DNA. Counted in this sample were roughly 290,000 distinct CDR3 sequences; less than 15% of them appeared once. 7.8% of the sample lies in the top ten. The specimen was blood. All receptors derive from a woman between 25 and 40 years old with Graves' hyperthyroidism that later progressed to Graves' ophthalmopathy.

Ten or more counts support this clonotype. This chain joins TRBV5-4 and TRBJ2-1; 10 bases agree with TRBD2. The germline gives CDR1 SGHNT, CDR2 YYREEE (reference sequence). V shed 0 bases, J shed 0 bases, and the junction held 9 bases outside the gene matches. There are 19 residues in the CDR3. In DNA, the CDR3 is TGTGCCAGCAGCTTGGGTCCTCTAGCGGGAGTTAGCTCCTACAATGAGCAGTTCTTC. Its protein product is CASSLGPLAGVSSYNEQFF.

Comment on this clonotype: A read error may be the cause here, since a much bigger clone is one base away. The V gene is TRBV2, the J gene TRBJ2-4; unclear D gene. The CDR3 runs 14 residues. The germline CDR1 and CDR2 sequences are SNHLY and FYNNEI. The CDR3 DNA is TGTCCCAGCAGTGAACTTAGAGCCAAAAACATTCAGTACTTC. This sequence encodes CPSSELRAKNIQYF.

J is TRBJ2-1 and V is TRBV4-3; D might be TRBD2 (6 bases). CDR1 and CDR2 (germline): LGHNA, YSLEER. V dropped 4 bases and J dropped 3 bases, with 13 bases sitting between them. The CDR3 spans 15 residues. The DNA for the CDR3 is TGCGCCAGCAGCCCCGATAGCGGAGACTACAATGAGCAGTTCTTC. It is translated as CASSPDSGDYNEQFF.

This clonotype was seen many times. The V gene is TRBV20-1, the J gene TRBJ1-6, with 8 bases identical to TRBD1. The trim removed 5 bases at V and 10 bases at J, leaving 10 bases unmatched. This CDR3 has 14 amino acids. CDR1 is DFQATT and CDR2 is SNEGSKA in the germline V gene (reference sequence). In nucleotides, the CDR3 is TGCAGTGCTTCCAGTTCAGGGGGCACGTCACCCCTCCACTTT. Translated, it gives CSASSSGGTSPLHF.

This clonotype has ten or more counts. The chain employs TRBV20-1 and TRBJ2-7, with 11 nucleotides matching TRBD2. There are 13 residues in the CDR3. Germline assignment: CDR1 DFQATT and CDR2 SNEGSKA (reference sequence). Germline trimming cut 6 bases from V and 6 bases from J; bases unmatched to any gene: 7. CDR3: CSAQLAGALEQYF. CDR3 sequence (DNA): TGCAGTGCCCAACTAGCGGGAGCCCTCGAGCAGTACTTC.

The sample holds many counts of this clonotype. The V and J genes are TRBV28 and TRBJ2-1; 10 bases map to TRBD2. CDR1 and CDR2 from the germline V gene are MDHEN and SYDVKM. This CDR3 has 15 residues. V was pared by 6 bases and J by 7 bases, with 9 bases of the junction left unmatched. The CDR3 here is CASRRELAGLNEQFF. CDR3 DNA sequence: TGTGCCAGCAGACGGGAACTAGCGGGATTGAATGAGCAGTTCTTC.

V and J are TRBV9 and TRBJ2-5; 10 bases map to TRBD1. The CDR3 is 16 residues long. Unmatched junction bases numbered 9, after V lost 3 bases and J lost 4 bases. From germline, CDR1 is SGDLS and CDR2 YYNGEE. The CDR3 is CASSEHGTGDLETQYF. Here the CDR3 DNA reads TGTGCCAGCAGCGAACACGGGACAGGGGATTTAGAGACCCAGTACTTC.

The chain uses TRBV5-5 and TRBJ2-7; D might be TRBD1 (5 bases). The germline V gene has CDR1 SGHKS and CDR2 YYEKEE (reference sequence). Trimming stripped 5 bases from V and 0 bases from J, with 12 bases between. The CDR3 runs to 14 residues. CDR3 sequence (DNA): TGTGCCAGCAGTTATCTCCAGGGCTCCTACGAGCAGTACTTC. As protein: CASSYLQGSYEQYF. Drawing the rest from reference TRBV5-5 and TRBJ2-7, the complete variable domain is DAGVTQSPTHLIKTRGQQVTLRCSPISGHKSVSWYQQVLGQGPQFIFQYYEKEERGRGNFPDRFSARQFPNYSSELNVNALLLGDSALYLCASSYLQGSYEQYFGPGTRLTVT.

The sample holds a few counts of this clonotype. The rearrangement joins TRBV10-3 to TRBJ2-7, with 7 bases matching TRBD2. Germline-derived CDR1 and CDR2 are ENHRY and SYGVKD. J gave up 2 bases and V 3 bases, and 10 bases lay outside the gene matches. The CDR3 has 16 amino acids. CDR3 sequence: CAISDRITGTTYEQYF. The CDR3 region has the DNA TGTGCCATCAGTGATAGAATTACCGGGACTACCTACGAGCAGTACTTC.

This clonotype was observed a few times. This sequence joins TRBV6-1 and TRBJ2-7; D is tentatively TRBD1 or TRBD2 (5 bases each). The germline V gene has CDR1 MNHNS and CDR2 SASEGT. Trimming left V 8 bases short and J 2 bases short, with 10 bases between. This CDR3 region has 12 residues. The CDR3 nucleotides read TGTGCCAGCGGGGACGCTCCCTACGAGCAGTACTTC. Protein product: CASGDAPYEQYF.

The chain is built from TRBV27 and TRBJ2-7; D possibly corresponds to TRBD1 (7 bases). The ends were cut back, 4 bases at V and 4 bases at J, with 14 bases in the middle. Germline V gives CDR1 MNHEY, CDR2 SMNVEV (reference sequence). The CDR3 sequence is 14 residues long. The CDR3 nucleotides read TGTGCCAGCAGTTATCAGACAGGGAGGTACGAGCAGTACTTC. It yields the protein CASSYQTGRYEQYF.

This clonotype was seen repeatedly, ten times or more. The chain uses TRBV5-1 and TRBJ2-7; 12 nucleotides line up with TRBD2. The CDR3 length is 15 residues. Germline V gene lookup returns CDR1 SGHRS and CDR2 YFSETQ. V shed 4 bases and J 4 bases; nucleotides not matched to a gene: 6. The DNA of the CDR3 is TGCGCCAGCAGCCTTATGACTAGCGGGAGTTACGAGCAGTACTTC. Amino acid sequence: CASSLMTSGSYEQYF. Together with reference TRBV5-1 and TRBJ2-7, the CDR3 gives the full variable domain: KAGVTQTPRYLIKTRGQQVTLSCSPISGHRSVSWYQQTPGQGLQFLFEYFSETQRNKGNFPGRFSGRQFSNSRSEMNVSTLELGDSALYLCASSLMTSGSYEQYFGPGTRLTVT.

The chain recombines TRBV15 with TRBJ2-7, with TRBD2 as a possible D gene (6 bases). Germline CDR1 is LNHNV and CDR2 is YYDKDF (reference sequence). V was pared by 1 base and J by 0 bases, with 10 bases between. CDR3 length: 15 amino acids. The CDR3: CATSRGRDDSYEQYF. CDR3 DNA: TGTGCCACCAGCAGAGGGAGGGACGACTCCTACGAGCAGTACTTC.

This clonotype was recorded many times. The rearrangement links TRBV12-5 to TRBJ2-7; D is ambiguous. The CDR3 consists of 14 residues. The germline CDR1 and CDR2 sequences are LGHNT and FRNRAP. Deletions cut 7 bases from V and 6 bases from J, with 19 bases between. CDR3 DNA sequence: TGTGCTAGTGCCCCGGACGGCCTTCGTCTCGAGCAGTACTTC. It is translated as CASAPDGLRLEQYF.

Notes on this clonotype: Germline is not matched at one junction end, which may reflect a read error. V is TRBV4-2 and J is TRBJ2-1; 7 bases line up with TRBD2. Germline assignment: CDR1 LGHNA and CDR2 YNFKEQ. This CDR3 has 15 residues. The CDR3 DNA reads TGTGCCAGCAGCCAAGATTGGGACTATATCGATGAGCGGTTCTTC. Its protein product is CASSQDWDYIDERFF.

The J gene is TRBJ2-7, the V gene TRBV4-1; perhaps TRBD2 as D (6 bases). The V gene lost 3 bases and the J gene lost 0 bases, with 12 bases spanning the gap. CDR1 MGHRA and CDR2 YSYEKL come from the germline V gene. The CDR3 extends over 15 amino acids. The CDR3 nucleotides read TGCGCCAGCAGCCAGGGTCCCGGGAGCTCCTACGAGCAGTACTTC. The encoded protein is CASSQGPGSSYEQYF.

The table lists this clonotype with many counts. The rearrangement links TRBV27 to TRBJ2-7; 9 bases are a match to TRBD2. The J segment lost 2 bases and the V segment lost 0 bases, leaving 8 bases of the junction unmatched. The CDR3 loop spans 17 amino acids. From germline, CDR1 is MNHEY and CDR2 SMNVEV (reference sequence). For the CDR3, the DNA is TGTGCCAGCAGTTTATCGGTCGGGCTAGCGGGGACCTACGAGCAGTACTTC. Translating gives CASSLSVGLAGTYEQYF.

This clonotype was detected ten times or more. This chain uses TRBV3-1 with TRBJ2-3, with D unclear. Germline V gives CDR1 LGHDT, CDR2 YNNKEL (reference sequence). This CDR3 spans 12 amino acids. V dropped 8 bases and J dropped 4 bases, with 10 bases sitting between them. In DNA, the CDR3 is TGTGCCAGCTCTAGGGTCGCAGATACGCAGTATTTT. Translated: CASSRVADTQYF.

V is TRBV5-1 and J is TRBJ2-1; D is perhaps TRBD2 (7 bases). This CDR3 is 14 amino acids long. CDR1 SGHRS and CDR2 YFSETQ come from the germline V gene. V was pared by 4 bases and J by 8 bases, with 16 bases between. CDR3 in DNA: TGCGCCAGCAGCCTGCGGCGGGGGCCGGATGAGCAGTTCTTC. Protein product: CASSLRRGPDEQFF.

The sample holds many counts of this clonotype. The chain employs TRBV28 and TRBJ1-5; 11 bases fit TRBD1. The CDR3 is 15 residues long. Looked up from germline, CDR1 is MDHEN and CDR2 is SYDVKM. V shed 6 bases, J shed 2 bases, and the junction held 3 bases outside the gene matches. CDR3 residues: CASRLGQGGNQPQHF. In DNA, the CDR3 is TGTGCCAGCAGACTGGGACAGGGGGGCAATCAGCCCCAGCATTTT.

CDR3 amino acids: CASSQVGGRQTSGNTIYF. CDR3 nucleotide sequence: TGTGCCAGCAGCCAAGTTGGGGGGAGACAAACCTCTGGAAACACCATATATTTT. The V call is TRBV4-2, the J call TRBJ1-3; tentative D call: TRBD1 (5 bases). The CDR3 spans 18 residues. In germline, CDR1 is LGHNA, CDR2 YNFKEQ. Trimming left V 1 base short and J 0 bases short, with 16 bases between.

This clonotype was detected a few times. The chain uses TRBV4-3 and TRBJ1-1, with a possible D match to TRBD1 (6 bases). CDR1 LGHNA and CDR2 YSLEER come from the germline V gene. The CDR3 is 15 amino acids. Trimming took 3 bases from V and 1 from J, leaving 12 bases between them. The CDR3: CASSQGLQGNTEAFF. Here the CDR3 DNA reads TGCGCCAGCAGCCAGGGATTACAGGGGAACACTGAAGCTTTCTTT.

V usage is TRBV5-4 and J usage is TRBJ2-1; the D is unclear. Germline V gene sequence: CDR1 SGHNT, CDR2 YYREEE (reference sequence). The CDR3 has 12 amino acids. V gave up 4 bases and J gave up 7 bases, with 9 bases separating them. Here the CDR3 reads CASSQIDNEQFF. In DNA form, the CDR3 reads TGTGCCAGCAGCCAGATTGATAATGAGCAGTTCTTC.

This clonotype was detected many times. This CDR3 is CASSYQSSSYEQYF. The CDR3 nucleotides read TGTGCCAGCAGTTACCAGTCATCCTCCTACGAGCAGTACTTC. The chain couples TRBV27 to TRBJ2-7, with D unclear. Germline CDR1 reads MNHEY; CDR2 reads SMNVEV (reference sequence). V shed 4 bases and J shed 0 bases, with 10 bases lying between them. The CDR3 sequence is 14 residues long.

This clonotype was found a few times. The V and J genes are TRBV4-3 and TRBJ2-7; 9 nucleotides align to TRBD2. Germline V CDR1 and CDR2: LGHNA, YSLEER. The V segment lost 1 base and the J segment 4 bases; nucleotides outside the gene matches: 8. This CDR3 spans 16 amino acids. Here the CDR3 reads CASSQGGLAGTYEQYF. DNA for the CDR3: TGCGCCAGCAGCCAAGGAGGGCTAGCGGGGACTTACGAGCAGTACTTC.

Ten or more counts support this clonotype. The CDR3 region has the DNA TGTGCCAGCGGAGGGGGGGGAGTTGGCAGGGAGACCCAGTACTTC. It yields the protein CASGGGGVGRETQYF. The chain combines TRBV5-8 with TRBJ2-5; D might be TRBD2 (7 bases). The CDR3 is 15 residues long. V was clipped by 7 bases and J by 5 bases, with 21 bases between them. Germline V lookup: CDR1 SGHTS, CDR2 YDEGEE.

The CDR3, as DNA: TGCGCCAGCAGCCAAGAGGGCAGAAACCTCTATGGCTACACCTTC. Translating gives CASSQEGRNLYGYTF. V and J are TRBV4-1 and TRBJ1-2; no definite D call. Trimming left V 0 bases short and J 4 bases short, with 12 bases between. The CDR3 loop spans 15 amino acids. Germline lookup yields CDR1 MGHRA and CDR2 YSYEKL.

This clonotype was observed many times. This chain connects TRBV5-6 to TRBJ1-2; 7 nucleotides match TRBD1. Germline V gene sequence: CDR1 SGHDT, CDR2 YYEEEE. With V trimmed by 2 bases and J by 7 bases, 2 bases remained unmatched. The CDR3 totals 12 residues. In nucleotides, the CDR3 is TGTGCCAGCAGCTTCGGGACAGCTGGCTACACCTTC. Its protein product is CASSFGTAGYTF.

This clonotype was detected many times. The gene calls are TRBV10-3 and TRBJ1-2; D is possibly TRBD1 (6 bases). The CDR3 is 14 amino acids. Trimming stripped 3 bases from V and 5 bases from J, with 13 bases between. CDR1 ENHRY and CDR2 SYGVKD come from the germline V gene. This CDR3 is CAISEYGTTYGYTF. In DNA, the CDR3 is TGTGCCATCAGTGAATATGGGACAACATATGGCTACACCTTC.

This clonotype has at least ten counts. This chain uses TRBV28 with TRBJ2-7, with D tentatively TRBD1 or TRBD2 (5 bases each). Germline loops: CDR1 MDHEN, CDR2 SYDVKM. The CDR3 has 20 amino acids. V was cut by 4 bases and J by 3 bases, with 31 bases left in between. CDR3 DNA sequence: TGTGCCAGCAGTTCTGTTCCGGGACGGGGATCGCTGGGCTCTCTCTACGAGCAGTACTTC. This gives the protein CASSSVPGRGSLGSLYEQYF.

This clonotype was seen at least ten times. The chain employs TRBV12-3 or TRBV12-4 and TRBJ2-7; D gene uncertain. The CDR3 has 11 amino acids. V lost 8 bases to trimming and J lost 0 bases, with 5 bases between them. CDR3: CASGNSYEQYF. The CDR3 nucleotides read TGTGCCAGCGGGAACTCCTACGAGCAGTACTTC.

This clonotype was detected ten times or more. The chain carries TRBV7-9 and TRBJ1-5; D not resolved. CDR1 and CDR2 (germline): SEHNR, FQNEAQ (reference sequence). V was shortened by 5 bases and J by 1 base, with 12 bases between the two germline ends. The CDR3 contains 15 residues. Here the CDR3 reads CASSPSSASNQPQHF. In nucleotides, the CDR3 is TGTGCCAGCAGCCCATCAAGTGCAAGCAATCAGCCCCAGCATTTT. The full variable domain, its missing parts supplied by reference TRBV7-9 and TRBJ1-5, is DTGVSQNPRHKITKRGQNVTFRCDPISEHNRLYWYRQTLGQGPEFLTYFQNEAQLEKSRLLSDRFSAERPKGSFSTLEIQRTEQGDSAMYLCASSPSSASNQPQHFGDGTRLSIL.